This T cell receptor (beta chain) was captured in a study of CD4 T cell repertoires in COVID-19. Across the study: Relabeled CFSE-low cells, IL-2-expanded for 9 to 10 days, met spikes from other coronaviruses.

A few counts support this clone. Its antigen is currently unknown. The CDR3 runs to 18 residues. The germline CDR1 and CDR2 sequences are SNHLY and FYNNEI. Trimming cost V 2 bases and J 0 bases, with 17 bases left between them. The repertoire was sequenced with immunoSEQ multiplex PCR; TCRdb's copy has only in-frame clones and lacks some. The sample yields about 75,000 clones, 83% seen once. Study-wide points: SARS-CoV and/or HKU1 spike cultures shared between 7 and 25% of SARS-CoV-2 clonotypes. Suggested intraclonal diversification: top SARS-CoV-2-reactive clonotypes appeared in two or three memory subsets.

No culture step preceded sequencing of the ex vivo isolated memory T cells. The sequence was obtained from a human donor who had COVID-19. The rearrangement links TRBV2 to TRBJ1-3; weak D call: TRBD1 (5 bases). This specimen was CD4+ T cells from peripheral blood, taken after recovery from COVID-19. In DNA, the CDR3 is TGTGCCAGCAGTGAACGTTCTTTGCTGGGGGGCTCTGGAAACACCATATATTTT. This codes for CASSERSLLGGSGNTIYF.